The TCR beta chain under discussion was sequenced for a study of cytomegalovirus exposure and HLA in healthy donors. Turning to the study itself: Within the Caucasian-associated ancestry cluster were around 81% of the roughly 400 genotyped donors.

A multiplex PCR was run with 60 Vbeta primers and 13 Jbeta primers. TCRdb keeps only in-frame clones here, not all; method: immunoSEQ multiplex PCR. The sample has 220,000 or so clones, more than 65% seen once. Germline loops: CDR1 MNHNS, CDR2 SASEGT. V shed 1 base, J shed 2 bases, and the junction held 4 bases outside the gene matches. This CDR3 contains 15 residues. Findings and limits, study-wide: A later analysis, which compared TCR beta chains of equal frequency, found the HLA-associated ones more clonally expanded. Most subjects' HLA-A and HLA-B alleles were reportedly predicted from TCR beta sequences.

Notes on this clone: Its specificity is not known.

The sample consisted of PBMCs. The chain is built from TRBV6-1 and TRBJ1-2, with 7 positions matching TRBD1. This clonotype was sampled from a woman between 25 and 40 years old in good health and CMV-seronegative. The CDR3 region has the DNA TGTGCCAGCAGTGAAGATTCGGGACAGAACTATGGCTACACCTTC. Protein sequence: CASSEDSGQNYGYTF.